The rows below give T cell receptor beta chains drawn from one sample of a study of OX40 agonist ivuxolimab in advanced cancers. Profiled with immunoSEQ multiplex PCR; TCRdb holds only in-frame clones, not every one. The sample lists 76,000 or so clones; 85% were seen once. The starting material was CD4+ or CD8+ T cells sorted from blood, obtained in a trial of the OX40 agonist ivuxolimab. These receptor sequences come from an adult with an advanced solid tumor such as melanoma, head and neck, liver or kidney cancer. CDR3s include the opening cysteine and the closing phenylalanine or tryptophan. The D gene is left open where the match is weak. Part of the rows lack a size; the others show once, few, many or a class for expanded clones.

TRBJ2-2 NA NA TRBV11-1 TGTGCCAGCAGCTTAGTACGCACCGGGGAGCTGTTTTTT CASSLVRTGELFF
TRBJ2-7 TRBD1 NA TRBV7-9 TGTGCCAGCAGCTCAGGGACAGGGCATTGGAACGAGCAGTACTTC CASSSGTGHWNEQYF
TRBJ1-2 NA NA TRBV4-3 TGCGCCAGCAGCCAAGAGTCGTCACGGTTCTATGGCTACACCTTC CASSQESSRFYGYTF
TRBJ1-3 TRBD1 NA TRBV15 TGTGCCACCAGCAGATATGGACAGGGGGACTCTGGAAACACCATATATTTT CATSRYGQGDSGNTIYF
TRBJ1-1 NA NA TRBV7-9 TGTGCCAGCAGCTTTCAGATAGGGTCCACTGAAGCTTTCTTT CASSFQIGSTEAFF
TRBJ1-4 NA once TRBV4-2 TGTGCCAGCAGCCAAGATCGCAGGGGTGCCAATGAAAAACTGTTTTTT CASSQDRRGANEKLFF
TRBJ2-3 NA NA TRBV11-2 TGTGCCAGCAGCCCAGGGACTGGGGTAGATACGCAGTATTTT CASSPGTGVDTQYF
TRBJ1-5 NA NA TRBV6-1 TGTGCCAGCACGGGTAACAATCAGCCCCAGCATTTT CASTGNNQPQHF
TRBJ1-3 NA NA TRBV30 TGTGCCTGGAGGGGACGCTCCCCGAGGGGAAACACCATATATTTT CAWRGRSPRGNTIYF
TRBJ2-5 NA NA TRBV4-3 TGCGCCAGCAGCCAAGATAGTAGGGAGACCCAGTACTTC CASSQDSRETQYF
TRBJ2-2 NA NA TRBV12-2 TGTGCAAGTCGCTTAGCCAGGGGGCGAACCGGGGAGCTGTTTTTT CASRLARGRTGELFF
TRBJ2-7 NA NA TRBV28 TGTGCCAGCAGTCCGGGCTACGAGCAGTACTTC CASSPGYEQYF
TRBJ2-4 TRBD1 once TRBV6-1 TGTGCCAGCAGTGAGCAGGGGGCGGGCAGGGGCATTCAGTACTTC CASSEQGAGRGIQYF
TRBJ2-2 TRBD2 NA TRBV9 TGTGCCAGCAGCGTAGCTGCCAGCGGGGGCGCGAACACCGGGGAGCTGTTTTTT CASSVAASGGANTGELFF
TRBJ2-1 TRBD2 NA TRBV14 TGTGCCAGCAGCCTGCTAGCGGGGGGAACAAAAGACAATGAGCAGTTCTTC CASSLLAGGTKDNEQFF
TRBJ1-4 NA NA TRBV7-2 TGTGCCAGCAGCTTAGCCCTCACCGGGGGGCAAGAAAAACTGTTTTTT CASSLALTGGQEKLFF
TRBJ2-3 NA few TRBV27 TGTGCCAGCTCCGAACGGGGAAAATTCACAGATACGCAGTATTTT CASSERGKFTDTQYF
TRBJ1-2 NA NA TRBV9 TGTGCCAGCAGCGCTGGCCAATCTACTAACTATGGCTACACCTTC CASSAGQSTNYGYTF
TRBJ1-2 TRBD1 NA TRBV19 TGTGCCACCCTAGCCCGGGACAGGCGGGTTTCTAACTATGGCTACACCTTC CATLARDRRVSNYGYTF
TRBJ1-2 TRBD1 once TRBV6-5 TGTGCCAGCAGTTACGGCCGGGACAGGGATGGCTACACCTTC CASSYGRDRDGYTF
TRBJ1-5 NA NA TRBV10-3 TGTGCCATCAGTGGGGCCGGCAATCAGCCCCAGCATTTT CAISGAGNQPQHF
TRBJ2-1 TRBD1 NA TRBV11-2 TGTGCCAGCAGCTTCCGGACAGGGGGCAATGAGCAGTTCTTC CASSFRTGGNEQFF
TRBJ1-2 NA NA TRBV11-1 TGTGCCAGCAGCTTAGGCTCTGTCGAGGACTATGGCTACACCTTC CASSLGSVEDYGYTF
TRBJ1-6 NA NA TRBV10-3 TGTGCCATCAGTGAGTCATTAGGGAATTCACCCCTCCACTTT CAISESLGNSPLHF
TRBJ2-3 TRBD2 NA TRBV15 TGTGCCACCAGCAGAGGGGAAGGACTAGTCACAGATACGCAGTATTTT CATSRGEGLVTDTQYF
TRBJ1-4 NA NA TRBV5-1 TGCGCCAGCAGCCCTACAGGACAGCTGATTAATGAAAAACTGTTTTTT CASSPTGQLINEKLFF
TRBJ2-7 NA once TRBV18 TGTGCCAGCTCACGTGGTTTCGAGCAGTACTTC CASSRGFEQYF
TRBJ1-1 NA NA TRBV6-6 TGTGCCGCATGGGGGGGCACTGAAGCTTTCTTT CAAWGGTEAFF
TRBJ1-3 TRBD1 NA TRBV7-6 TGTGCCAGCAGGGGGACAGCCAACTCTGGAAACACCATATATTTT CASRGTANSGNTIYF
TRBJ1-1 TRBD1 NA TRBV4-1 TGCGCCAGCAGCCATGGGGGGGCAGGGGGCTCGAACACTGAAGCTTTCTTT CASSHGGAGGSNTEAFF
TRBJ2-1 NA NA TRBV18 TGTGCCAGCTCATCCAACAGGGTTGGGACCCCTTTTGGTGAGCAGTTCTTC CASSSNRVGTPFGEQFF
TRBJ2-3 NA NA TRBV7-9 TGTGCCAGCAGCTTAGGACAGACCACAGATACGCAGTATTTT CASSLGQTTDTQYF
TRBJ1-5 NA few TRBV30 TGTGCCTGGTCCGGGGCTGGGCCCCAGCATTTT CAWSGAGPQHF
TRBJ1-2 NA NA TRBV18 TGTGCCAGCTCACCCGCCGGGGGCCGGGAGGATGGCTACACCTTC CASSPAGGREDGYTF
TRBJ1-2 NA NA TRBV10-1 TGCGCCAGCGAACAAAAGGCTGGCTACACCTTC CASEQKAGYTF
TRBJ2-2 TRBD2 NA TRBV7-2 TGTGCCAGCAAGGGGTTAGCGGGCACCGGGGAGCTGTTTTTT CASKGLAGTGELFF
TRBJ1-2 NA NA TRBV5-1 TGCGCCAGCAGCTTGAAGTCGGTTTATGGCTACACCTTC CASSLKSVYGYTF
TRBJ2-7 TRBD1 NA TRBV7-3 TGTGCCAGCAGCTTAACGGGGGGACAGGGCGTCTACGAGCAGTACTTC CASSLTGGQGVYEQYF
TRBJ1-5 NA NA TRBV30 TGTGCCTGGAGTGGACAGCTAGGTCCCAAGCCCCAGCATTTT CAWSGQLGPKPQHF
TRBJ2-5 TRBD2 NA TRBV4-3 TGCGCCAGCAGCCGAGTACTAGCGGGAGGGGAGACCCAGTACTTC CASSRVLAGGETQYF
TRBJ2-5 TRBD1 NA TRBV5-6 TGTGCCAGCAGCTTGCCCGGGACAGGGGTAGAGACCCAGTACTTC CASSLPGTGVETQYF
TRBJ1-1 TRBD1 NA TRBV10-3 TGTGCCATCAGTCCGGGGACAGGGTCTGAAGCTTTCTTT CAISPGTGSEAFF
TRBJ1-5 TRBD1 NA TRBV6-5 TGTGCCAGCAGTTACGGACAGGGGAGGAATCAGCCCCAGCATTTT CASSYGQGRNQPQHF
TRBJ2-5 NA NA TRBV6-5 TGTGCCAGCAGTACAGGACTAAGTGAGACCCAGTACTTC CASSTGLSETQYF
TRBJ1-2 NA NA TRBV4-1 TGCGCCAGCAGCCAGAGTTGGGACTTCAAGGGGTATGGCTACACCTTC CASSQSWDFKGYGYTF